The rows below give T cell receptor beta chains drawn from one sample of a study of T cells after yellow fever vaccination. TCRdb reprocessed the 5' RACE reads via MiXCR and lists one record per CDR3 protein. The sample lists some 500,000 distinct CDR3 sequences; 13% were seen once. The sequencing used PBMCs, collected on the day of the yellow fever booster vaccination. The receptor source for this set is a man aged 25 to 40 who received the YFV17D yellow fever vaccine. CDR3s include the opening cysteine and the closing phenylalanine or tryptophan. Each record gives: J gene, clone size, V gene, D gene, CDR3 protein, CDR3 DNA. D genes are given only for firm matches. Expanded clones are given a class, and other clones once, few, many or no size at all.

TRBJ2-2,.,TRBV20-1,TRBD2,CSAKSGSRGTGELFF,TGCAGTGCTAAGAGCGGGAGCCGAGGAACCGGGGAGCTGTTTTTT
TRBJ2-3,.,TRBV12-3/TRBV12-4,TRBD2,CASRTPSGMVYF,TGTGCCAGCAGGACCCCTAGCGGGATGGTGTATTTT
TRBJ1-6,few,TRBV3-1,TRBD1,CASSHRTGGSPLHF,TGTGCCAGCAGCCATCGGACAGGGGGATCACCCCTCCACTTT
TRBJ2-1,few,TRBV20-1,.,CSARDTHSRPNEQFF,TGCAGTGCTAGAGATACCCATAGCCGACCCAATGAGCAGTTCTTC
TRBJ2-7,.,TRBV27,.,CASSLRADMRYEQYF,TGTGCCAGCAGTTTACGGGCGGACATGAGATACGAGCAGTACTTC
TRBJ2-7,.,TRBV11-2,.,CASSSFAALNEQYF,TGTGCCAGCAGCTCGTTTGCGGCCTTGAACGAGCAGTACTTC
TRBJ2-4,.,TRBV4-3,TRBD1,CASSQDGDRNIQYF,TGCGCCAGCAGCCAAGATGGGGACAGAAACATTCAGTACTTC
TRBJ2-1,few,TRBV29-1,TRBD2,CSVLSSGSREQFF,TGCAGCGTTCTAAGTAGCGGGAGTCGGGAGCAGTTCTTC
TRBJ2-2,few,TRBV28,.,CASWTVNTGELFF,TGTGCCAGCTGGACAGTGAACACCGGGGAGCTGTTTTTT
TRBJ2-5,.,TRBV4-3,.,CASSQDPTGRGQETQYF,TGCGCCAGCAGCCAAGATCCCACAGGACGGGGGCAAGAGACCCAGTACTTC
TRBJ2-7,few,TRBV3-1,.,CASSQGQGSREQYF,TGTGCCAGCAGCCAAGGTCAGGGGTCCCGCGAGCAGTACTTC
TRBJ2-3,many,TRBV20-1,TRBD1,CSAPPGQGFDTQYF,TGCAGTGCTCCCCCGGGACAGGGATTTGATACGCAGTATTTT
TRBJ2-5,.,TRBV6-5,.,CASSYSATQYF,TGTGCCAGCAGTTACTCAGCGACCCAGTACTTC
TRBJ2-7,few,TRBV20-1,TRBD2,CSARKASGYEQYF,TGCAGTGCTAGAAAGGCTAGCGGATACGAGCAGTACTTC
TRBJ2-3,few,TRBV3-1,.,CASSPGPGEFADTQYF,TGTGCCAGCAGCCCAGGACCCGGAGAATTTGCAGATACGCAGTATTTT
TRBJ2-1,.,TRBV9,TRBD2,CASSAAGLTYNEQFF,TGTGCCAGCAGCGCAGCGGGACTTACCTACAATGAGCAGTTCTTC
TRBJ2-2,few,TRBV19,TRBD1,CASSSKGARGELFF,TGTGCCAGTAGTTCCAAGGGGGCGCGCGGGGAGCTGTTTTTT
TRBJ1-4,.,TRBV28,TRBD1,CASSPRQGLSEVKLFF,TGTGCCAGCAGTCCGAGACAGGGCCTCTCGGAGGTAAAACTGTTTTTT
TRBJ2-2,.,TRBV5-1,.,CASSLSENGELFF,TGCGCCAGCAGCTTGTCCGAGAACGGGGAGCTGTTTTTT
TRBJ2-3,.,TRBV5-6,.,CASSVPPITDTQYF,TGTGCCAGCAGCGTGCCCCCCATCACAGATACGCAGTATTTT
TRBJ2-7,.,TRBV20-1,TRBD2,CSAREAGYPEQYF,TGCAGTGCTAGAGAAGCGGGATACCCCGAGCAGTACTTC
TRBJ1-4,.,TRBV5-1,.,CASRRDNEPRVPFF,TGCGCCAGTCGCCGGGACAATGAGCCCCGGGTGCCGTTTTTT
TRBJ2-1,.,TRBV2,.,CASTQGESDEQFF,TGTGCCAGCACCCAAGGGGAGAGTGATGAGCAGTTCTTC
TRBJ1-6,.,TRBV9,.,CASSVAWDSAGSPLHF,TGTGCCAGCAGCGTAGCTTGGGACTCCGCGGGGTCACCCCTCCACTTT
TRBJ2-3,.,TRBV5-1,.,CASRRGSTDTQYF,TGCGCCAGCAGAAGGGGCAGCACAGATACGCAGTATTTT
TRBJ2-7,.,TRBV5-1,.,CASSFRGLVSDEQYF,TGCGCCAGCAGCTTCCGGGGCCTAGTTTCAGACGAGCAGTACTTC
TRBJ1-1,many,TRBV12-3/TRBV12-4,.,CASSFGEGTEAFF,TGTGCCAGCAGTTTCGGGGAGGGCACTGAAGCTTTCTTT
TRBJ1-5,.,TRBV4-3,.,CASSRMQGTSQPQHF,TGCGCCAGCAGCCGAATGCAGGGGACAAGTCAGCCCCAGCATTTT
TRBJ2-5,.,TRBV7-3,.,CASSPLGYSFETQYF,TGTGCCAGCAGCCCACTGGGATACAGCTTCGAGACCCAGTACTTC